This is a list of T cell receptor beta chains from one sample in a study of T cell responses to AZD1222 COVID-19 vaccine. The method was immunoSEQ multiplex PCR; TCRdb's version includes in-frame clones alone and lacks a portion of them. The sample shows more than 75,000 clones, around 89% of them seen only once. The sequencing here drew on peripheral blood, taken on day 0 of AZD1222 vaccination. The receptors here all came from an adult in good health. Each CDR3 is given with its conserved first and last residue. The D gene is left open where the match is weak. Size is omitted from some rows. Given values are once, few, many or a class for expanded clones.

D: NA; V: TRBV10-1; J: TRBJ1-5; size: NA; DNA: TGCGCCAGCAGTGACCCGACGGGGACGGAATGTCAGCCCCAGCATTTT; CDR3: CASSDPTGTECQPQHF
D: TRBD1; V: TRBV18; J: TRBJ1-5; size: NA; DNA: TGTGCCAGCTCACCAACCGGGACAGGGGGAAATCAGCCCCAGCATTTT; CDR3: CASSPTGTGGNQPQHF
D: NA; V: TRBV24-1; J: TRBJ1-2; size: once; DNA: TGTGCCACCAGTGATTTGAAACAGGACCCCTTTGATGGCTACACCTTC; CDR3: CATSDLKQDPFDGYTF
D: NA; V: TRBV2; J: TRBJ2-7; size: NA; DNA: TGTGCCAGCAGATGGAACAGGGAGAGCTCCTACGAGCAGTACTTC; CDR3: CASRWNRESSYEQYF
D: NA; V: TRBV5-1; J: TRBJ2-2; size: NA; DNA: TGCGCCAGCAGCTTGCAGGCCGGGGAGCTGTTTTTT; CDR3: CASSLQAGELFF
D: TRBD1; V: TRBV6-2/TRBV6-3; J: TRBJ2-1; size: few; DNA: TGTGCCAGCAGTTACAGGGGGCCCTACAATGAGCAGTTCTTC; CDR3: CASSYRGPYNEQFF
D: NA; V: TRBV4-3; J: TRBJ1-1; size: NA; DNA: TGCGCCAGCAGCCAGGGAGGGCTAGGCACTGAAGCTTTCTTT; CDR3: CASSQGGLGTEAFF
D: TRBD2; V: TRBV18; J: TRBJ2-7; size: NA; DNA: TGTGCCAGCTCGGGAACTAGCGGCAGCTCCTACGAGCAGTACTTC; CDR3: CASSGTSGSSYEQYF
D: TRBD2; V: TRBV9; J: TRBJ2-1; size: NA; DNA: TGTGCCAGCAGCCCCAGGACTAGCGTGAACAATGAGCAGTTCTTC; CDR3: CASSPRTSVNNEQFF
D: NA; V: TRBV7-6; J: TRBJ2-3; size: NA; DNA: TGTGCCAGCAGCCCCTCACGGGGGCGGGGCGGCACAGATACGCAGTATTTT; CDR3: CASSPSRGRGGTDTQYF
D: NA; V: TRBV6-4; J: TRBJ1-1; size: NA; DNA: TGTGCCAGCAGTGATTCCCGGAACACTGAAGCTTTCTTT; CDR3: CASSDSRNTEAFF
D: NA; V: TRBV4-2; J: TRBJ2-7; size: NA; DNA: TGTGCCAGCAGCCGGGACCTAGCGAGGGAGCAGTACTTC; CDR3: CASSRDLAREQYF
D: TRBD2; V: TRBV5-1; J: TRBJ2-2; size: NA; DNA: TGCGCCAGCAGCCCGGCAGGACTAGCAGCCACCGGGGAGCTGTTTTTT; CDR3: CASSPAGLAATGELFF
D: TRBD1; V: TRBV24-1; J: TRBJ1-2; size: once; DNA: TGTGCCACCTGGACAGGCAACTATGGCTACACCTTC; CDR3: CATWTGNYGYTF
D: NA; V: TRBV6-5; J: TRBJ1-1; size: few; DNA: TGTGCCAGCAGTAACTTACCCAGGGTGCGGACTGAAGCTTTCTTT; CDR3: CASSNLPRVRTEAFF
D: NA; V: TRBV3-1/TRBV3-2; J: TRBJ1-6; size: NA; DNA: TGTGCCAGCAGCCAAGACAGGACCTCCCCCCTCCACTTT; CDR3: CASSQDRTSPLHF
D: NA; V: TRBV9; J: TRBJ1-4; size: NA; DNA: TGTGCCAGCAACGGTGCAGCAACTAATGAAAAACTGTTTTTT; CDR3: CASNGAATNEKLFF
D: TRBD1; V: TRBV6-5; J: TRBJ1-3; size: NA; DNA: TGTGCCAGCAGTTACACCTCGACAGGGGGAGACACCATATATTTT; CDR3: CASSYTSTGGDTIYF
D: NA; V: TRBV3-1/TRBV3-2; J: TRBJ1-1; size: NA; DNA: TGTGCCAGCAGCCTATCAGGACAGACTGAAGCTTTCTTT; CDR3: CASSLSGQTEAFF
D: TRBD1; V: TRBV28; J: TRBJ1-5; size: NA; DNA: TGTGCCAGCAGTGAGACAGGGGGCCGCAATCAGCCCCAGCATTTT; CDR3: CASSETGGRNQPQHF
D: TRBD1; V: TRBV28; J: TRBJ1-2; size: once; DNA: TGTGCCAGCAGTGCCAGGGGGACCCTCTATGGCTACACCTTC; CDR3: CASSARGTLYGYTF
D: NA; V: TRBV12-5; J: TRBJ2-3; size: NA; DNA: TGTGCTAGTGGTTTGGTGACAGGTCCGGGCGCAGATACGCAGTATTTT; CDR3: CASGLVTGPGADTQYF
D: TRBD2; V: TRBV20-1; J: TRBJ2-1; size: NA; DNA: TGCAGTGCGAGTCAGAGCGGGGGCGGGGCGTCGTGGCAGTTCTTC; CDR3: CSASQSGGGASWQFF
D: TRBD2; V: TRBV3-1/TRBV3-2; J: TRBJ2-3; size: NA; DNA: TGTGCCAGCAGCCACCCCGAGCGGGGGGATACGCAGTATTTT; CDR3: CASSHPERGDTQYF
D: TRBD1; V: TRBV6-2/TRBV6-3; J: TRBJ2-1; size: NA; DNA: TGTGCCAGCAGCCGAGACAGGGTTTGGCATGAGCAGTTCTTC; CDR3: CASSRDRVWHEQFF
D: NA; V: TRBV7-9; J: TRBJ1-5; size: NA; DNA: TGTGCCAGCCGCCCTGCAGGCAATCAGCCCCAGCATTTT; CDR3: CASRPAGNQPQHF
D: NA; V: TRBV7-9; J: TRBJ2-4; size: once; DNA: TGTGCCAGCAGCTTTTCCGGGACAGCCAAAAACATTCAGTACTTC; CDR3: CASSFSGTAKNIQYF
D: NA; V: TRBV7-2; J: TRBJ1-5; size: NA; DNA: TGTGCCAGCAGCTTAGCGGAGGGCGGCCAGCCCCAGCATTTT; CDR3: CASSLAEGGQPQHF
D: NA; V: TRBV3-1/TRBV3-2; J: TRBJ1-2; size: NA; DNA: TGTGCCAGCAGCCCGACACCGAACTATGGCTACACCTTC; CDR3: CASSPTPNYGYTF
D: NA; V: TRBV7-8; J: TRBJ2-7; size: NA; DNA: TGTGCCAGCAGCTTAGTCGCGGGGTCCTCCTACGAGCAGTACTTC; CDR3: CASSLVAGSSYEQYF
D: NA; V: TRBV5-1; J: TRBJ1-1; size: once; DNA: TGCGCCAGCAGCCCGGCGAGCGGGGAAAGGAGAGCTTTCTTT; CDR3: CASSPASGERRAFF
D: TRBD2; V: TRBV7-6; J: TRBJ2-2; size: NA; DNA: TGTGCCAGCAGCGCCTACGGGACTAGCGGGAACACCGGGGAGCTGTTTTTT; CDR3: CASSAYGTSGNTGELFF
D: TRBD1; V: TRBV19; J: TRBJ1-3; size: NA; DNA: TGTGCCAGCGGGCGGACAGGGTCCGGAAACACCATATATTTT; CDR3: CASGRTGSGNTIYF
D: NA; V: TRBV5-1; J: TRBJ2-5; size: NA; DNA: TGCGCCAGCAGCTTAAATGAGAGGGAGACCCAGTACTTC; CDR3: CASSLNERETQYF
D: TRBD2; V: TRBV5-3; J: TRBJ2-5; size: NA; DNA: TGTGCCAGAAGCCGGTGGACTAGCGGGAGTAGGGGTATCGAGACCCAGTACTTC; CDR3: CARSRWTSGSRGIETQYF
D: TRBD1; V: TRBV19; J: TRBJ2-1; size: NA; DNA: TGTGCCAGTAGTATGAATCCGGGACAGGGGGCCTACAATGAGCAGTTCTTC; CDR3: CASSMNPGQGAYNEQFF
D: TRBD2; V: TRBV4-3; J: TRBJ2-3; size: NA; DNA: TGCGCCAGCAGCCATCGACGGGGGGTGTCGTCAGATACGCAGTATTTT; CDR3: CASSHRRGVSSDTQYF
D: NA; V: TRBV11-2; J: TRBJ1-2; size: NA; DNA: TGTGCCAGCAGCCACCGGGAGGACAGCTATGGCTACACCTTC; CDR3: CASSHREDSYGYTF
D: NA; V: TRBV18; J: TRBJ2-5; size: NA; DNA: TGTGCCAGCTCACCAGGCCTACAAGAGACCCAGTACTTC; CDR3: CASSPGLQETQYF
D: NA; V: TRBV12-3/TRBV12-4; J: TRBJ1-3; size: NA; DNA: TGTGCCAGCACCTTCTCTGGAAACACCATATATTTT; CDR3: CASTFSGNTIYF
D: NA; V: TRBV6-5; J: TRBJ2-5; size: NA; DNA: TGTGCCAGCAGTTTGGGGCAGAAAGAGACCCAGTACTTC; CDR3: CASSLGQKETQYF
D: NA; V: TRBV7-2; J: TRBJ1-1; size: NA; DNA: TGTGCCAGCAGCTTAGGATGGTTTGAAGCTTTCTTT; CDR3: CASSLGWFEAFF
D: TRBD1; V: TRBV7-9; J: TRBJ1-5; size: NA; DNA: TGTGCCAGCAGCCCGGACAGGAGCAATCAGCCCCAGCATTTT; CDR3: CASSPDRSNQPQHF
D: NA; V: TRBV7-8; J: TRBJ2-5; size: NA; DNA: TGTGCCAGCAGCCCACGGACCGCGCAAGAGACCCAGTACTTC; CDR3: CASSPRTAQETQYF
D: NA; V: TRBV29-1; J: TRBJ1-1; size: once; DNA: TGCAGCGTTGCGTCCCGGGGGGGTGGCACTGAAGCTTTCTTT; CDR3: CSVASRGGGTEAFF
D: NA; V: TRBV25-1; J: TRBJ1-3; size: NA; DNA: TGTGCCAGCAGCCCGGACAGTCTCCGTGGTCGGAACACCATATATTTT; CDR3: CASSPDSLRGRNTIYF
D: TRBD2; V: TRBV6-1; J: TRBJ2-7; size: NA; DNA: TGTGCCAGCACCCCAGCGGGAGCCCCCTACGAGCAGTACTTC; CDR3: CASTPAGAPYEQYF
D: TRBD1; V: TRBV5-1; J: TRBJ2-7; size: NA; DNA: TGCGCCAGCAGCGGACAGGCTGCCTACGAGCAGTACTTC; CDR3: CASSGQAAYEQYF
D: NA; V: TRBV28; J: TRBJ1-5; size: NA; DNA: TGTGCCAGCTCAATTAATCAGCCCCAGCATTTT; CDR3: CASSINQPQHF
D: NA; V: TRBV7-9; J: TRBJ1-5; size: NA; DNA: TGTGCCAGCAGCCTCCCCCATCAGCCCCAGCATTTT; CDR3: CASSLPHQPQHF
D: TRBD2; V: TRBV6-4; J: TRBJ2-7; size: once; DNA: TGTGCCAGCAGTATCCGGGAGGGCCGCTCCTACGAGCAGTACTTC; CDR3: CASSIREGRSYEQYF
D: NA; V: TRBV28; J: TRBJ1-2; size: NA; DNA: TGTGCCAGCAGCCGACTACAGGAGTCTAACTATGGCTACACCTTC; CDR3: CASSRLQESNYGYTF
D: TRBD1; V: TRBV2; J: TRBJ2-3; size: once; DNA: TGTGCCAGCTCACGGGACAGGGGGAACACAGATACGCAGTATTTT; CDR3: CASSRDRGNTDTQYF
D: TRBD2; V: TRBV24-1; J: TRBJ2-1; size: NA; DNA: TGTGCCACCAGTGACCCGACTAGCGGGAGCCACAGCTCCTACAATGAGCAGTTCTTC; CDR3: CATSDPTSGSHSSYNEQFF
D: NA; V: TRBV3-1/TRBV3-2; J: TRBJ1-4; size: NA; DNA: TGTGCCAGCAGCCAAGGGCAGGGGTTGGTAAGAAAACTGTTTTTT; CDR3: CASSQGQGLVRKLFF